Here is one T cell receptor (beta chain) with its context. This CDR3 is also generated by other DNA sequences in the sample. This sample is part of a study of blood T cell repertoires in COVID-19. Study at large: Acute and convalescent COVID-19 specimens originated in the United States, Italy and Spain. Sources were T cells, B-cell-depleted T cells, or PBMCs; the material itself was cDNA or gDNA.

The CDR3 has 13 residues. CDR1 is MNHEY, CDR2 SVGAGI, per germline. The V and J ends lost 6 bases and 0 bases respectively, with 6 bases between them. The repertoire was sequenced with immunoSEQ multiplex PCR; TCRdb's copy has only in-frame clones and lacks some. The sample lists approximately 180,000 clones, more than 65% seen once, with about 16% in the top ten. Participant-given clinical history determined each cohort assignment. The specimen sequenced was PBMCs or T cells enriched from blood (not recorded which). The chain employs TRBV6-5 and TRBJ1-5; D call uncertain. This receptor was obtained from a man in his fifties who had recovered from COVID-19. Here the CDR3 DNA reads TGTGCCAGCAGCTTAGATAGCAATCAGCCCCAGCATTTT. Its protein product is CASSLDSNQPQHF.